This T cell receptor (beta chain) was sequenced during a study of early T cells in non-severe SARS-CoV-2 infection. Each CDR3 protein gets one entry after TCRdb re-called the 5' RACE reads with MiXCR. The table shows tens of thousands of distinct CDR3 sequences, with less than 8.5% occurring only once. This clonotype was seen ten or more times. V dropped 3 bases and J dropped 2; count of bases not matched to a gene: 4. The CDR3 covers 15 residues. The germline gives CDR1 LGHNA, CDR2 YSLEER. The chain is built from TRBV4-3 and TRBJ2-7; TRBD1 agrees at 10 bases. Source material: whole blood. This TCR came from an adult who was a healthcare worker with PCR-confirmed SARS-CoV-2 infection or an uninfected control (not recorded which). CDR3 loop: CASSQSGQGPYEQYF. The CDR3 nucleotides read TGCGCCAGCAGCCAGTCGGGACAGGGGCCCTACGAGCAGTACTTC.